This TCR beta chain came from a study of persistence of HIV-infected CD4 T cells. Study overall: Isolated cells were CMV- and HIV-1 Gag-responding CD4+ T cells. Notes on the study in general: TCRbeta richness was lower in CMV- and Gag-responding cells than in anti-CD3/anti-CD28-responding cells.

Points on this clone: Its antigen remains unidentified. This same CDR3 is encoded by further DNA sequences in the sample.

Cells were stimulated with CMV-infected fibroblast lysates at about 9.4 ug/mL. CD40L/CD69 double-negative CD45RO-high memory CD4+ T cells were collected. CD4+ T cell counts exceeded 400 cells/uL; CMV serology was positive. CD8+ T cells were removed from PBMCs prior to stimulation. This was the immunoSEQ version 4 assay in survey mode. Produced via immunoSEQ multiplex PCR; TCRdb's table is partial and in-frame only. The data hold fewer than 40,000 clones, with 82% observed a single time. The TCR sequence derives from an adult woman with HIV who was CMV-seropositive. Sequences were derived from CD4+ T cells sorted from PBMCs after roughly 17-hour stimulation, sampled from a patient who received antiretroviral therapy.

CDR3 in amino acids: CASSPGGRTEAFF. The DNA for the CDR3 is TGTGCCAGCAGTCCTGGGGGGAGGACTGAAGCTTTCTTT. The rearrangement joins TRBV9 to TRBJ1-1, with a tentative D call TRBD1 (5 bases). Germline V gene data show CDR1 as SGDLS and CDR2 as YYNGEE. The CDR3 length is 13 residues. Trimming removed 5 bases at V and 5 bases at J, with 13 bases between.